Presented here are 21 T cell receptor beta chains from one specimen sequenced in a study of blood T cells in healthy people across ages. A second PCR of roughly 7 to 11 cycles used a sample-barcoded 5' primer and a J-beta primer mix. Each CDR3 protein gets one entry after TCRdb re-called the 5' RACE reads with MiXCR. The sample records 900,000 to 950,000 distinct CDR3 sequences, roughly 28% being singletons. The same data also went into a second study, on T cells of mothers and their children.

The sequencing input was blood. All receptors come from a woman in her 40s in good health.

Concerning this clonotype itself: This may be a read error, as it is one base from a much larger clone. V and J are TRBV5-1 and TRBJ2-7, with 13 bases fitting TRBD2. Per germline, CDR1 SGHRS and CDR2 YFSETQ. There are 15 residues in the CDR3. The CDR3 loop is CAGSRGTSGDYEQYF. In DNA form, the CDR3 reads TGCGCCGGCAGCCGAGGGACTAGCGGGGACTACGAGCAGTACTTC. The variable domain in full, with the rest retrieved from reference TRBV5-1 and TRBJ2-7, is KAGVTQTPRYLIKTRGQQVTLSCSPISGHRSVSWYQQTPGQGLQFLFEYFSETQRNKGNFPGRFSGRQFSNSRSEMNVSTLELGDSALYLCAGSRGTSGDYEQYFGPGTRLTVT.

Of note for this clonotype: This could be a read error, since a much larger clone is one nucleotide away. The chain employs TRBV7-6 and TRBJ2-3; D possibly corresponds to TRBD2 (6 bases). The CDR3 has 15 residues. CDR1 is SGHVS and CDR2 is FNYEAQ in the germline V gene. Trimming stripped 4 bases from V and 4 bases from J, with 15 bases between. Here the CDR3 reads CASSSAGASADTQYF. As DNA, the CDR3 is TGTGCCAGCAGCTCGGCCGGGGCTAGCGCAGATACGCAGTATTTT.

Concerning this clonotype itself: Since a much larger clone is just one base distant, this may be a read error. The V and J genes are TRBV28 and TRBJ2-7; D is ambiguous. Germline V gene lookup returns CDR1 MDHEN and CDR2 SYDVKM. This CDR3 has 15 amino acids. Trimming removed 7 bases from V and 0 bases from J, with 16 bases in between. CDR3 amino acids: CASTTLRGNSYEQYF. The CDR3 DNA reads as TGTGCCAGCACCACCCTCCGAGGCAACTCCTACGAGCAGTACTTC.

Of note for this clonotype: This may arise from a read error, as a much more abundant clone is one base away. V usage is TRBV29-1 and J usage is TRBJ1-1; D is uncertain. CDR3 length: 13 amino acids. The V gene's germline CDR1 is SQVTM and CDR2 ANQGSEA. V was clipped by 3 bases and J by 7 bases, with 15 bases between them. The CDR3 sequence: CSVDGQFWGEAFF. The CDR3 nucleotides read TGCAGCGTTGACGGCCAGTTTTGGGGTGAAGCTTTCTTT. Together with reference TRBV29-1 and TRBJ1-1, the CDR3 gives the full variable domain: SAVISQKPSRDICQRGTSLTIQCQVDSQVTMMFWYRQQPGQSLTLIATANQGSEATYESGFVIDKFPISRPNLTFSTLTVSNMSPEDSSIYLCSVDGQFWGEAFFGQGTRLTVV.

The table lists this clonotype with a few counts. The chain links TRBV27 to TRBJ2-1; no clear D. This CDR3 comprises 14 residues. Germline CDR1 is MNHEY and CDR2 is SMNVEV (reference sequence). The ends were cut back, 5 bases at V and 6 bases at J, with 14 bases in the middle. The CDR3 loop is CASSNLASRNEQFF. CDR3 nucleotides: TGTGCCAGCAGTAACTTAGCTTCACGCAATGAGCAGTTCTTC.

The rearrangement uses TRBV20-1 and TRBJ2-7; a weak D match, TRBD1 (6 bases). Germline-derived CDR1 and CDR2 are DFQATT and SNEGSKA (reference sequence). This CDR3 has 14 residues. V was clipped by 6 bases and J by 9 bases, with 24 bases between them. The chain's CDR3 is CSAGSGAGEHGQYF. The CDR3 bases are TGCAGTGCCGGAAGTGGGGCAGGGGAACACGGGCAGTACTTC.

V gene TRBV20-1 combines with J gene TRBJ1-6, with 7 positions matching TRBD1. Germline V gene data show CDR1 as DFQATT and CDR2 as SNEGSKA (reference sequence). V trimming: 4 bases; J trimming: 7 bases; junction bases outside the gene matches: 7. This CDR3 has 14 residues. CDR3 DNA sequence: TGCAGTGCTACGGGACAGCTACTGAATTCACCCCTCCACTTT. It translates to CSATGQLLNSPLHF.

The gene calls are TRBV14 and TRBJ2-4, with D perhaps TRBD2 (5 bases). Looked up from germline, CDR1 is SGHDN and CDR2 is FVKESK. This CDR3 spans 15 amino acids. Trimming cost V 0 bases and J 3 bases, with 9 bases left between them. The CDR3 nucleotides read TGTGCCAGCAGCCAAGATTTGGGGAGCAAAAACATTCAGTACTTC. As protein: CASSQDLGSKNIQYF.

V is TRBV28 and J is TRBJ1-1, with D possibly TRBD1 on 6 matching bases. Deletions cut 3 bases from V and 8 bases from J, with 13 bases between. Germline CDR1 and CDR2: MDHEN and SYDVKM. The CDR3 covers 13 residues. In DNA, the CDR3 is TGTGCCAGCAGTTTCTCTCCTGACAGGGAAGCTTTCTTT. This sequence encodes CASSFSPDREAFF.

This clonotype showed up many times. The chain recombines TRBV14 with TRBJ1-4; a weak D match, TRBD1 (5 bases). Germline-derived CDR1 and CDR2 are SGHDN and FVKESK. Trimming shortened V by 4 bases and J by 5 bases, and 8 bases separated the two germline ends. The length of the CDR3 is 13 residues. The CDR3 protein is CASSRQRNEKLFF. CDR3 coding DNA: TGTGCCAGCAGCCGACAGAGAAATGAAAAACTGTTTTTT.

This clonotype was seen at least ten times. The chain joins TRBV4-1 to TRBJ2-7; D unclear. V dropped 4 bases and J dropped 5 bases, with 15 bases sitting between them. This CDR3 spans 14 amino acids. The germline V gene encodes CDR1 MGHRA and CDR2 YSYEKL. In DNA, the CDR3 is TGCGCCAGCAGCCCCCTCTTAACCATCGACGAGCAGTACTTC. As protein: CASSPLLTIDEQYF.

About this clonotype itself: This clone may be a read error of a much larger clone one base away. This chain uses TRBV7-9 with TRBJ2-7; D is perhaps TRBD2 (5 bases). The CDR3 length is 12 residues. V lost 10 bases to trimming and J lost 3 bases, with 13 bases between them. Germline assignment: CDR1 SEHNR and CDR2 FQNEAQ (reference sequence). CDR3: CATGWDFYEQYV. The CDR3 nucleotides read TGTGCCACGGGGTGGGATTTCTACGAGCAGTACGTC.

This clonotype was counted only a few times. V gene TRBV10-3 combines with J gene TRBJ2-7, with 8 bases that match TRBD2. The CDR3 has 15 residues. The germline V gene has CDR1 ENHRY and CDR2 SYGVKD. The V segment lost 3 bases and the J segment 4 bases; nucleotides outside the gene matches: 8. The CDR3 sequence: CAISDPGLESYEQYF. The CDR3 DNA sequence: TGTGCCATCAGTGATCCGGGACTAGAGTCTTACGAGCAGTACTTC.

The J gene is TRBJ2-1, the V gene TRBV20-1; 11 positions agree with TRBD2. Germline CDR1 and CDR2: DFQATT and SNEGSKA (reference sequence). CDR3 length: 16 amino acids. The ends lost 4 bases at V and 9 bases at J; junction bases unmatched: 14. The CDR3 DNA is TGCAGTGCTACAGATATAGCGGGGGGGGTTGACATTGAGCAGTTCTTC. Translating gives CSATDIAGGVDIEQFF.

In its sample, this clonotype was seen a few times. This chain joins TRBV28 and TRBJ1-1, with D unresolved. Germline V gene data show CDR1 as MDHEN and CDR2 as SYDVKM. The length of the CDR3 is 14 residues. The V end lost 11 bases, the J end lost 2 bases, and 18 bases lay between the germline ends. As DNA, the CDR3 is TGTGCCTCGGGGAACGGGATTAGTAACACTGAAGCTTTCTTT. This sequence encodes CASGNGISNTEAFF.

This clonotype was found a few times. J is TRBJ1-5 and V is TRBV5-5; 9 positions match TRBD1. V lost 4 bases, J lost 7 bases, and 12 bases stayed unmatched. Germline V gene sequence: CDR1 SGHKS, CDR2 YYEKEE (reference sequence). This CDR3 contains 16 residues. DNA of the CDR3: TGTGCCAGCAGCGCACAGGGGGCGGTAGTCGCACAGCCCCAGCATTTT. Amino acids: CASSAQGAVVAQPQHF.

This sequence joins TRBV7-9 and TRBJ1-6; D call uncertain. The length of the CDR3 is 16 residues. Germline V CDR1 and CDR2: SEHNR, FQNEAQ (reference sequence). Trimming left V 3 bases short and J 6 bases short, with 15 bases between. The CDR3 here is CASSLAGAPLNSPLHF. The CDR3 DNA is TGTGCCAGCAGCTTGGCAGGCGCACCACTTAATTCACCCCTCCACTTT. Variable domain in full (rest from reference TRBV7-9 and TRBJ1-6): DTGVSQNPRHKITKRGQNVTFRCDPISEHNRLYWYRQTLGQGPEFLTYFQNEAQLEKSRLLSDRFSAERPKGSFSTLEIQRTEQGDSAMYLCASSLAGAPLNSPLHFGNGTRLTVT.

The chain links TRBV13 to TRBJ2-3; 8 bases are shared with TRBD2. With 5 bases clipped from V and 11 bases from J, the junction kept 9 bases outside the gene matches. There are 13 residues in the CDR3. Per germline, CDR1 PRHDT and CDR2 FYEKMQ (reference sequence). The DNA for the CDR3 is TGTGCCAGCAGCCTTACTAGCGGCTACGGGCAGTATTTT. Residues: CASSLTSGYGQYF.

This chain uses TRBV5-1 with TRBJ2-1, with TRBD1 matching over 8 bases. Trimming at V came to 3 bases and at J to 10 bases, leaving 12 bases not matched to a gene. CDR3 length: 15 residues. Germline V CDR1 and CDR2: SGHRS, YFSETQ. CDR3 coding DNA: TGCGCCAGCAGCTCTGGACAGGGTGGGTCCTACGAGCAGTTCTTC. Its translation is CASSSGQGGSYEQFF. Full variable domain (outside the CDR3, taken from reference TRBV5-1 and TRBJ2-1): KAGVTQTPRYLIKTRGQQVTLSCSPISGHRSVSWYQQTPGQGLQFLFEYFSETQRNKGNFPGRFSGRQFSNSRSEMNVSTLELGDSALYLCASSSGQGGSYEQFFGPGTRLTVL.

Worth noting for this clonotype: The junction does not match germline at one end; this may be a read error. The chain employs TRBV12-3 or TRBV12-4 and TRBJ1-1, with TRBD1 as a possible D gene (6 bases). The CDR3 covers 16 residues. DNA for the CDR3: TGTGCCAGCAGTCACTTACACGGGGGCATGAACACTGCAGCTTTCTTT. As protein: CASSHLHGGMNTAAFF.

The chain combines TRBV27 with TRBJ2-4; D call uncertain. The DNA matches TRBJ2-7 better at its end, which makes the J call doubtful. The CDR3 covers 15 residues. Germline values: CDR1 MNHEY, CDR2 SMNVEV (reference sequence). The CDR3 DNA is TGTGCCAGCAGTCCGGCAGCCCGCTACCTCTACGAGCAGTACTTC. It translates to CASSPAARYLYEQYF.